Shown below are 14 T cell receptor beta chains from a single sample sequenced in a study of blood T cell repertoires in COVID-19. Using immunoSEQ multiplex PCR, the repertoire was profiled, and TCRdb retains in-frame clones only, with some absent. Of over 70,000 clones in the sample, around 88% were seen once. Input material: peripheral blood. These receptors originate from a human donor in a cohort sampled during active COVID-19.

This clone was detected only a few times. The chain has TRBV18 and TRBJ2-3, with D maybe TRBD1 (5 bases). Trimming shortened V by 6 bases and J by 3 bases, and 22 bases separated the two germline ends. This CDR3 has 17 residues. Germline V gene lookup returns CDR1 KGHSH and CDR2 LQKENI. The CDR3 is CASSPRAGIGSTDTQYF. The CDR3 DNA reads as TGTGCCAGCTCGCCCCGGGCAGGGATCGGCTCGACAGATACGCAGTATTTT.

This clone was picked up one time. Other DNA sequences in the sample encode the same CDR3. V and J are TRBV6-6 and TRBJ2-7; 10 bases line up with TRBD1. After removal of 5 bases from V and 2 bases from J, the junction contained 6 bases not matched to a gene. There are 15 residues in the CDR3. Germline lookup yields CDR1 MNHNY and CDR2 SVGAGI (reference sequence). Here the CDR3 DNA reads TGTGCCAGCAGTCCGCGACAGGGGGCGGCCTACGAGCAGTACTTC. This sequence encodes CASSPRQGAAYEQYF.

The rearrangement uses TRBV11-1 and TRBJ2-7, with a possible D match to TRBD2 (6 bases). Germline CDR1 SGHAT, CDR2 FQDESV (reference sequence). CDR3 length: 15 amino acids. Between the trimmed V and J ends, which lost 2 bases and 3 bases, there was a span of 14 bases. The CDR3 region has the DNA TGTGCCAGCAGCTTAAGAGAGGGAGCGGGCTACGAGCAGTACTTC. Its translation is CASSLREGAGYEQYF. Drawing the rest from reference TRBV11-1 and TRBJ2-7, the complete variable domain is EAEVAQSPRYKITEKSQAVAFWCDPISGHATLYWYRQILGQGPELLVQFQDESVVDDSQLPKDRFSAERLKGVDSTLKIQPAELGDSAMYLCASSLREGAGYEQYFGPGTRLTVT.

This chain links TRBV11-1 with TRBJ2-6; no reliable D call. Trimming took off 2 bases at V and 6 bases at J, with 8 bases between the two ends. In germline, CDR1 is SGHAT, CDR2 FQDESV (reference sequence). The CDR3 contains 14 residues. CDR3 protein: CASSLSPLANVLTF. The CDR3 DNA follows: TGTGCCAGCAGCTTATCCCCTCTGGCCAACGTCCTGACTTTC.

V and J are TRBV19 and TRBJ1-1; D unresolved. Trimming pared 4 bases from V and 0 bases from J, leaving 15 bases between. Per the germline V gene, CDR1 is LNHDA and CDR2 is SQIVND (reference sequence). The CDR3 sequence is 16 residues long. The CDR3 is CASSNVVSRLNTEAFF. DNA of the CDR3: TGTGCCAGTAGTAACGTAGTTTCACGTCTGAACACTGAAGCTTTCTTT.

The CDR3, as DNA: TGCGCCAGCAGCTTGGCTGGACAGGGGGCAATCGAGCAGTACTTC. This sequence encodes CASSLAGQGAIEQYF. V is TRBV5-1 and J is TRBJ2-7; TRBD1 aligns across 11 bases. V was pared by 0 bases and J by 6 bases, with 5 bases of the junction left unmatched. The CDR3 loop spans 15 amino acids. Germline V lookup: CDR1 SGHRS, CDR2 YFSETQ.

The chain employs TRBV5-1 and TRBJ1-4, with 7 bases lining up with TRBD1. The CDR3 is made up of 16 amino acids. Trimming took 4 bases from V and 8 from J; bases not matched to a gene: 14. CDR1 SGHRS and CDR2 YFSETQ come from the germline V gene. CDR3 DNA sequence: TGCGCCAGCAGCCCGGGGCTGGCAGGGGGAGGCGAAAAACTGTTTTTT. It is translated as CASSPGLAGGGEKLFF. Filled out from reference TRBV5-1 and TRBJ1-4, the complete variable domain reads KAGVTQTPRYLIKTRGQQVTLSCSPISGHRSVSWYQQTPGQGLQFLFEYFSETQRNKGNFPGRFSGRQFSNSRSEMNVSTLELGDSALYLCASSPGLAGGGEKLFFGSGTQLSVL.

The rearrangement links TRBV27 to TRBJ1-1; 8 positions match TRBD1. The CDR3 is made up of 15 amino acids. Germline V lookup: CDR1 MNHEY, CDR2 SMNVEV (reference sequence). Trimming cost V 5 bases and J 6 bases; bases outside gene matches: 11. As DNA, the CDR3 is TGTGCCAGCAGTCCAGATCCAGGGGGCTACCCTGAAGCTTTCTTT. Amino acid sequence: CASSPDPGGYPEAFF.

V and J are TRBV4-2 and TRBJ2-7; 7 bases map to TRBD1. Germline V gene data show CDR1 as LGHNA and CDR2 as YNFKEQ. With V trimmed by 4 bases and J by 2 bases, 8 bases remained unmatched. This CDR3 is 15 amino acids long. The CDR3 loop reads CASSLGTGQTYEQYF. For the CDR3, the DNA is TGTGCCAGCAGCCTCGGGACGGGACAGACCTACGAGCAGTACTTC.

This CDR3 reads CASSQGLTGNTIYF. In DNA, the CDR3 is TGTGCCAGCAGTCAGGGTTTAACTGGAAACACCATATATTTT. The chain uses TRBV27 and TRBJ1-3; D possibly corresponds to TRBD1 (5 bases). The V end was cut by 5 bases, the J end by 2 bases, with 10 bases between. The CDR3 is 14 residues long. Germline assignment: CDR1 MNHEY and CDR2 SMNVEV (reference sequence).

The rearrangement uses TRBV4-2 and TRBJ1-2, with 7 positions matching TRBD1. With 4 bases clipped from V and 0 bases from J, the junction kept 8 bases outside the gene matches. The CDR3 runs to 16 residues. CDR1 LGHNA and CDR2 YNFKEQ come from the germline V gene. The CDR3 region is CASSRGQSQTNYGYTF. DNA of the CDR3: TGTGCCAGCAGCCGGGGACAGTCCCAAACTAACTATGGCTACACCTTC.

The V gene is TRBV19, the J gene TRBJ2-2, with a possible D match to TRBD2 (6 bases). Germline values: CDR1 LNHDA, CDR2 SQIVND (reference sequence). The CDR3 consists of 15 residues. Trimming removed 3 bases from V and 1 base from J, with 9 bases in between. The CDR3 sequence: CASSIGGWNTGELFF. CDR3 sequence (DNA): TGTGCCAGTAGTATCGGGGGTTGGAACACCGGGGAGCTGTTTTTT. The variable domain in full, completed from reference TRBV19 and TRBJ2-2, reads DGGITQSPKYLFRKEGQNVTLSCEQNLNHDAMYWYRQDPGQGLRLIYYSQIVNDFQKGDIAEGYSVSREKKESFPLTVTSAQKNPTAFYLCASSIGGWNTGELFFGEGSRLTVL.

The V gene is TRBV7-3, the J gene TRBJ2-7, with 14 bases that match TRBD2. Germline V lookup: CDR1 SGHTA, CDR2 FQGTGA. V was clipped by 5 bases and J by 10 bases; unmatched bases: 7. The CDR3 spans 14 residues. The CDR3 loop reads CASSPGTSGGEQYF. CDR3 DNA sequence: TGTGCCAGCAGCCCCGGGACTAGCGGGGGAGAACAGTACTTC.

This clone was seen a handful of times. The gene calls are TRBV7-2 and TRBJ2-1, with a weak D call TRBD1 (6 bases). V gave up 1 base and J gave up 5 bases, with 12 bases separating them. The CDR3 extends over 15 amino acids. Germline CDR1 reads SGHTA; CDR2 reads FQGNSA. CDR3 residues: CASSLGQATNNEQFF. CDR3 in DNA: TGTGCCAGCAGCTTAGGACAGGCAACCAACAATGAGCAGTTCTTC.